Listed below are T cell receptor beta chains from one sample, sequenced in a study of T cells in tuberculosis. The data were produced by immunoSEQ multiplex PCR, yet TCRdb's version contains in-frame clones alone and is incomplete. The sample includes more than 30,000 clones, around 94% seen only once; the top ten take about 4.5%. This material consisted of PBMCs, taken at tuberculosis diagnosis. These TCRs come from an adult with tuberculosis. CDR3s include the opening cysteine and the closing phenylalanine or tryptophan. The D gene is left open where the match is weak. Not all rows give a size; the values are once, few, many and, for expanded clones, a class.

d_call,v_call,clone_size,j_call,cdr3_nt,cdr3_aa
TRBD1,TRBV5-8,once,TRBJ2-1,TGTGCCAGCAGCGCTTACAGGGGAAAGCTGGTAAATGAGCAGTTCTTC,CASSAYRGKLVNEQFF
NA,TRBV18,NA,TRBJ1-5,TGTGCCAGCTCACCAAATAACGGTCAGCCCCAGCATTTT,CASSPNNGQPQHF
TRBD1,TRBV2,once,TRBJ1-3,TGTGCCAGCAGTGAAGGGACAGGGATCTCTGGAAACACCATATATTTT,CASSEGTGISGNTIYF
NA,TRBV5-8,NA,TRBJ1-2,TGTGCCAGCAGCTTGGCCGGTGCGTGGTTTGACTATGGCTACACCTTC,CASSLAGAWFDYGYTF
TRBD1,TRBV10-3,NA,TRBJ1-1,TGTGCCATCAGTGAGCGGGACAGGGGTGCTTTCTTT,CAISERDRGAFF
NA,TRBV10-3,NA,TRBJ1-2,TGTGCCACCGAGACCGGGACACTTTCTGGCTACACCTTC,CATETGTLSGYTF
NA,TRBV30,NA,TRBJ1-1,TGTGCCTGGATGGTAAGGGGCAACACTGAAGCTTTCTTT,CAWMVRGNTEAFF
NA,TRBV6-6,NA,TRBJ1-5,TGTGCCAGCAGCCAAAAAGCCGGCCAGGGGAATCAGCCCCAGCATTTT,CASSQKAGQGNQPQHF
NA,TRBV13,NA,TRBJ1-1,TGTGCCAGCAGCGTCGACACTGAAGCTTTCTTT,CASSVDTEAFF
NA,TRBV30,NA,TRBJ1-4,TGTGCCTGGACTCCGGGGACTAATGAAAAACTGTTTTTT,CAWTPGTNEKLFF
NA,TRBV10-3,NA,TRBJ2-1,TGTGCCATCAGTGGCCTCGGGGAGGCCTACAATGAGCAGTTCTTC,CAISGLGEAYNEQFF
NA,TRBV5-1,NA,TRBJ2-3,TGCGCCAGCAGCTCAACAAACACAGATACGCAGTATTTT,CASSSTNTDTQYF
NA,TRBV27,NA,TRBJ1-3,TGTGCCAGCAGTAGCCGGGAGGGGGTATTTGGAAACACCATATATTTT,CASSSREGVFGNTIYF
NA,TRBV4-3,NA,TRBJ2-2,TGCGCCAGCAGCCAAGATCGAAGCCAGGGAATTTTCGGGGAGCTGTTTTTT,CASSQDRSQGIFGELFF
NA,TRBV27,NA,TRBJ2-7,TGTGCCAGCAGTTGGGACGGGAGAACCTACGAGCAGTACTTC,CASSWDGRTYEQYF
TRBD1,TRBV28,NA,TRBJ1-6,TGTGCCAGCAGTTTGCCGGAGACAGGGATGTTCGATTCACCCCTCCACTTT,CASSLPETGMFDSPLHF
TRBD1,TRBV27,NA,TRBJ1-3,TGTGCCAGCAGTACACGACAGGGGGCTGGAAACACCATATATTTT,CASSTRQGAGNTIYF
NA,TRBV6-1,NA,TRBJ1-3,TGTGCCAGCAGTGAAGTGGCCGCGCGGGGAAACACCATATATTTT,CASSEVAARGNTIYF
NA,TRBV28,NA,TRBJ2-7,TGTGCCAGCAGTTTGAATCAGGCCTACGAGCAGTACTTC,CASSLNQAYEQYF
NA,TRBV19,NA,TRBJ2-7,TGTGCCAGTAGCCCCGGGGGGCAGTTTTCCTACGAGCAGTACTTC,CASSPGGQFSYEQYF
NA,TRBV18,NA,TRBJ1-3,TGTGCCAGCTCACCACCCACAGGGACACAAGGAAACACCATATATTTT,CASSPPTGTQGNTIYF
NA,TRBV7-9,once,TRBJ1-1,TGTGCCAGCAGCTTAAGGCCACCGGGTGCCGGGGACACTGAAGCTTTCTTT,CASSLRPPGAGDTEAFF
NA,TRBV18,NA,TRBJ2-3,TGTGCCAGCTCAAAATCATCAGGGGGGCCTAGCACAGATACGCAGTATTTT,CASSKSSGGPSTDTQYF
NA,TRBV18,NA,TRBJ1-5,TGTGCCAGCTCACCATACTCCTACAATCAGCCCCAGCATTTT,CASSPYSYNQPQHF
TRBD1,TRBV7-9,NA,TRBJ1-2,TGTGCCAGCAGCCATGGGACAGCAAAGTATGGCTACACCTTC,CASSHGTAKYGYTF
NA,TRBV10-3,once,TRBJ2-3,TGTGCCATCAGATCTCCTCAGGGGTACACAGATACGCAGTATTTT,CAIRSPQGYTDTQYF
TRBD1,TRBV4-3,NA,TRBJ2-5,TGCGCCAGCAGCCAAAATACAGGGGTTGGAGAGACCCAGTACTTC,CASSQNTGVGETQYF
NA,TRBV19,NA,TRBJ1-2,TGTGCCACCGCTAATCCAGGGTCAACCTATGGCTACACCTTC,CATANPGSTYGYTF
NA,TRBV18,NA,TRBJ2-1,TGTGCCAGCTCACCCCAGAGAGGGACAATGAAGCAGTTCTTC,CASSPQRGTMKQFF
NA,TRBV19,NA,TRBJ1-5,TGTGCCAGTAGTATTGCAGGGCCGGGCAATCAGCCCCAGCATTTT,CASSIAGPGNQPQHF
NA,TRBV15,NA,TRBJ1-3,TGTGCCACCAGCAGAGTATTAATATCTGGAAACACCATATATTTT,CATSRVLISGNTIYF
TRBD2,TRBV30,NA,TRBJ2-2,TGTGCCTGGAGTTGGGGACTAGCGGGGAACACCGGGGAGCTGTTTTTT,CAWSWGLAGNTGELFF
TRBD1,TRBV2,NA,TRBJ1-2,TGTGCCAGCAGTGCTACACGGACAGGCGGCGGCTACACCTTC,CASSATRTGGGYTF
NA,TRBV29-1,NA,TRBJ1-1,TGCAGCGTTGAAGATCATAGGCGAGGGGAAGCTTTCTTT,CSVEDHRRGEAFF
TRBD2,TRBV5-1,NA,TRBJ2-3,TGCGCCAGCAGCACCCTAGCGGGGGCGTTCACAGATACGCAGTATTTT,CASSTLAGAFTDTQYF
TRBD2,TRBV5-6,once,TRBJ2-1,TGTGCCAGCAGCTTTTGGCTAGCGGGGGGCAATGAGCAGTTCTTC,CASSFWLAGGNEQFF
NA,TRBV18,NA,TRBJ2-7,TGTGCCAGCTCACCAGGTAGTCGCTCCTACGAGCAGTACTTC,CASSPGSRSYEQYF
NA,TRBV2,NA,TRBJ2-2,TGTGCCAGCACACGGAGGAACACCGGGGAGCTGTTTTTT,CASTRRNTGELFF
TRBD1,TRBV2,NA,TRBJ1-4,TGTGCCAGCAGCCGGGACAGGGGGCCCACTAATGAAAAACTGTTTTTT,CASSRDRGPTNEKLFF
TRBD1,TRBV10-3,NA,TRBJ2-1,TGTGCCATCAGTGTACACCGGGACAGGGTAGATAATGAGCAGTTCTTC,CAISVHRDRVDNEQFF
NA,TRBV4-1,NA,TRBJ2-2,TGCGCGTCGGGTACGGGGGACACCGGGGAGCTGTTTTTT,CASGTGDTGELFF
NA,TRBV11-2,NA,TRBJ1-1,TGTGCCAGCAGCCCGCTTAGCGACACTGAAGCTTTCTTT,CASSPLSDTEAFF
NA,TRBV29-1,NA,TRBJ2-1,TGCAGCGTTGATGGCAGGGGTTCCGGTGAGCAGTTCTTC,CSVDGRGSGEQFF
TRBD1,TRBV11-2,NA,TRBJ1-2,TGTGCCAGCAGCTCCTGGGCCGCAGGGGGCTATGGCTACACCTTC,CASSSWAAGGYGYTF
NA,TRBV12-5,NA,TRBJ1-1,TGTGCTAGTGGCCGAAGCCTTGAAGGTGGGAGTGAAGCTTTCTTT,CASGRSLEGGSEAFF
TRBD1,TRBV6-5,NA,TRBJ2-3,TGTGCCAGCAGTTCCCGGACAGGAAGGGGGGATACGCAGTATTTT,CASSSRTGRGDTQYF
NA,TRBV4-3,NA,TRBJ1-4,TGCGCCAGCAGCCAATTCCCTCCAGCACTAAATGAAAAACTGTTTTTT,CASSQFPPALNEKLFF
TRBD1,TRBV4-1,NA,TRBJ1-2,TGCGCCAGCAGTCGTATAACAGGGGGCGGAAGGGGCTACACCTTC,CASSRITGGGRGYTF
NA,TRBV30,few,TRBJ1-6,TGTGCCTGGAGTGTTTGGCAGGGGAATTCACCCCTCCACTTT,CAWSVWQGNSPLHF